A single sample is the source of the 26 T cell receptor beta chains below, sequenced in a study of cytomegalovirus exposure and HLA in healthy donors. PCR used 60 Vbeta primers and 13 Jbeta primers. Profiled with immunoSEQ multiplex PCR; TCRdb holds only in-frame clones, not every one. The profile shows around 200,000 clones, about four fifths of them singletons. Sequences were obtained from PBMCs. Every receptor here comes from a man aged 45-65 years in good health and CMV-seronegative.

This chain connects TRBV27 to TRBJ1-5; TRBD1 agrees at 7 bases. Germline CDR1 MNHEY, CDR2 SMNVEV (reference sequence). After removal of 6 bases from V and 7 bases from J, the junction contained 15 bases not matched to a gene. This CDR3 spans 16 amino acids. CDR3 bases: TGTGCCAGCAGCCCCTCTGACAGGGCCCCCGTGCAGCCCCAGCATTTT. Translation: CASSPSDRAPVQPQHF.

V is TRBV7-9 and J is TRBJ2-3, with no clear D. Trimming stripped 5 bases from V and 4 bases from J, with 7 bases between. The germline CDR1 and CDR2 sequences are SEHNR and FQNEAQ (reference sequence). The length of the CDR3 is 12 residues. The CDR3 region has the DNA TGTGCCAGCAGCCCTCTAGCAGATACGCAGTATTTT. Translated, it gives CASSPLADTQYF.

The chain joins TRBV9 to TRBJ1-1; 7 bases fit TRBD1. Germline V CDR1 and CDR2: SGDLS, YYNGEE. The CDR3 extends over 15 amino acids. V trimming: 3 bases; J trimming: 1 base; junction bases outside the gene matches: 6. In nucleotides, the CDR3 is TGTGCCAGCAGCGCCGTCCAGGGGGGGAACACTGAAGCTTTCTTT. Amino acids: CASSAVQGGNTEAFF.

The J gene is TRBJ2-4, the V gene TRBV7-2; TRBD2 agrees at 15 bases. The germline V gene has CDR1 SGHTA and CDR2 FQGNSA. V lost 3 bases to trimming and J lost 0 bases; unmatched junction nucleotides: 6. The CDR3 has 19 residues. CDR3 sequence reads: CASSFRTSGGALAKNIQYF. The CDR3 DNA reads TGTGCCAGCAGCTTCAGGACTAGCGGGGGGGCCCTAGCCAAAAACATTCAGTACTTC.

The chain combines TRBV18 with TRBJ2-7, with 9 positions matching TRBD1. The junction had 11 bases not matched to a gene; V was cut back by 8 bases and J by 6 bases. CDR3 length: 14 residues. Germline V lookup: CDR1 KGHSH, CDR2 LQKENI. The CDR3 DNA follows: TGTGCCAGCAGTCCGGGACAGGGAGCGACCGAGCAGTACTTC. Its translation: CASSPGQGATEQYF.

The J gene is TRBJ2-3, the V gene TRBV25-1; D is undetermined. CDR1 is MGHDK and CDR2 is SYGVNS in the germline V gene. V gave up 6 bases and J gave up 1 base, with 14 bases separating them. The CDR3 has 15 residues. The DNA for the CDR3 is TGTGCCAGCAGCCCAGGTGGGTCCGGCACAGATACGCAGTATTTT. Protein: CASSPGGSGTDTQYF.

The rearrangement joins TRBV28 to TRBJ1-5; D gene unclear. The CDR3 covers 15 residues. V gave up 6 bases and J gave up 0 bases, with 12 bases separating them. Germline values: CDR1 MDHEN, CDR2 SYDVKM. The CDR3 nucleotides read TGTGCCAGCAGGAGAGGAGGGCCTAGCAATCAGCCCCAGCATTTT. Protein product: CASRRGGPSNQPQHF.

The rearrangement joins TRBV30 to TRBJ1-1, with 8 bases identical to TRBD1. V lost 7 bases to trimming and J lost 4 bases; unmatched junction nucleotides: 8. This CDR3 is 13 amino acids long. The germline V gene has CDR1 GTSNPN and CDR2 SVGIG (reference sequence). The CDR3 reads CAYRQGLGTEAFF. The CDR3 DNA follows: TGTGCCTACAGACAGGGGCTGGGCACTGAAGCTTTCTTT.

In this sample, this clone turned up once. This sequence joins TRBV9 and TRBJ2-7; TRBD1 matches at 10 bases. This CDR3 has 15 amino acids. The ends lost 4 bases at V and 2 bases at J; junction bases unmatched: 6. Germline CDR1 reads SGDLS; CDR2 reads YYNGEE. The CDR3 sequence: CASSPTGQGAYEQYF. The CDR3 DNA follows: TGTGCCAGCAGCCCAACCGGACAGGGGGCCTACGAGCAGTACTTC.

The chain links TRBV6-5 to TRBJ2-2; 7 nucleotides align to TRBD1. Germline V gives CDR1 MNHEY, CDR2 SVGAGI. The CDR3 is made up of 15 amino acids. The junction had 6 bases not matched to a gene; V was cut back by 7 bases and J by 1 base. The CDR3 nucleotides read TGTGCCAGCATCCCGACAGGGATGAACACCGGGGAGCTGTTTTTT. Translation gives CASIPTGMNTGELFF.

This chain uses TRBV2 with TRBJ2-7; D uncertain. Between the trimmed V and J ends, which lost 2 bases and 5 bases, there was a span of 13 bases. The CDR3 runs to 14 residues. Looked up from germline, CDR1 is SNHLY and CDR2 is FYNNEI. For the CDR3, the DNA is TGTGCCAGCAGTGAAAACCCCCTTCAGAACGAGCAGTACTTC. Translating gives CASSENPLQNEQYF.

This chain uses TRBV19 with TRBJ2-1, with TRBD2 matching 11 bases. This CDR3 has 14 residues. V lost 9 bases to trimming and J lost 6 bases; unmatched junction nucleotides: 7. Germline V gives CDR1 LNHDA, CDR2 SQIVND (reference sequence). CDR3 loop: CASRTSGSGNEQFF. CDR3 coding DNA: TGTGCCAGCCGAACTAGCGGGAGCGGCAATGAGCAGTTCTTC.

The chain has TRBV9 and TRBJ1-1; D ambiguous. The V gene lost 0 bases and the J gene lost 0 bases, with 9 bases spanning the gap. Germline lookup yields CDR1 SGDLS and CDR2 YYNGEE. There are 15 residues in the CDR3. The CDR3 sequence is CASSVGGRMNTEAFF. CDR3 DNA sequence: TGTGCCAGCAGCGTAGGCGGTCGGATGAACACTGAAGCTTTCTTT.

This chain links TRBV19 with TRBJ2-5, with 9 bases identical to TRBD2. V gave up 0 bases and J gave up 2 bases; unmatched junction bases: 7. CDR1 is LNHDA, CDR2 SQIVND, per germline (reference sequence). This CDR3 contains 17 residues. The CDR3 loop reads CASSIDSGAGGQETQYF. The DNA for the CDR3 is TGTGCCAGTAGTATAGATTCAGGAGCGGGAGGACAAGAGACCCAGTACTTC.

The CDR3 nucleotides read TGCGCCAGCCGACAGGGGGCTAACTATGGCTACACCTTC. Its protein product is CASRQGANYGYTF. The chain joins TRBV5-1 to TRBJ1-2; the match to TRBD1 covers 9 bases. The junction had 1 base not matched to a gene; V was cut back by 7 bases and J by 0 bases. The germline V gene encodes CDR1 SGHRS and CDR2 YFSETQ. The CDR3 contains 13 residues.

The V and J genes are TRBV7-2 and TRBJ2-1; D is perhaps TRBD2 (6 bases). Deletions cut 6 bases from V and 3 bases from J, with 12 bases between. This CDR3 has 14 amino acids. The V gene's germline CDR1 is SGHTA and CDR2 FQGNSA. The CDR3 spells CASREGLHYNEQFF. CDR3 in DNA: TGTGCCAGCAGGGAAGGACTACACTACAATGAGCAGTTCTTC.

The chain couples TRBV9 to TRBJ2-2; D possibly corresponds to TRBD2 (7 bases). Germline lookup yields CDR1 SGDLS and CDR2 YYNGEE. The CDR3 is made up of 16 amino acids. V lost 0 bases, J lost 4 bases, and 13 bases lay in between. The DNA for the CDR3 is TGTGCCAGCAGCGTAGCGGCGGGGGCGAGCACCGGGGAGCTGTTTTTT. The encoded protein is CASSVAAGASTGELFF.

This chain connects TRBV7-2 to TRBJ2-3; 9 bases line up with TRBD2. The junction had 6 bases not matched to a gene; V was cut back by 3 bases and J by 5 bases. Germline CDR1 SGHTA, CDR2 FQGNSA. CDR3 length: 15 amino acids. The CDR3 bases are TGTGCCAGCAGCTTTATAGCGGGAGCAGGAGATACGCAGTATTTT. It is translated as CASSFIAGAGDTQYF.

V is TRBV5-1 and J is TRBJ1-4, with 10 bases lining up with TRBD1. The CDR3 is 15 residues long. CDR1 and CDR2 (germline): SGHRS, YFSETQ. Germline trimming cut 4 bases from V and 4 bases from J; bases unmatched to any gene: 4. The CDR3: CASSPRTGGNEKLFF. The CDR3 DNA is TGCGCCAGCAGCCCCCGGACAGGGGGTAATGAAAAACTGTTTTTT.

The chain carries TRBV6-5 and TRBJ2-1; 12 nucleotides align to TRBD2. Unmatched junction bases numbered 5, after V lost 7 bases and J lost 4 bases. CDR3 size: 15 residues. CDR1 MNHEY and CDR2 SVGAGI come from the germline V gene. As DNA, the CDR3 is TGTGCCAGCAATCTACTAGCGGGGGGTTACAATGAGCAGTTCTTC. It yields the protein CASNLLAGGYNEQFF.

This chain connects TRBV18 to TRBJ1-5; the match to TRBD1 covers 7 bases. This CDR3 has 15 amino acids. Germline CDR1 KGHSH, CDR2 LQKENI. After removal of 1 base from V and 6 bases from J, the junction contained 6 bases not matched to a gene. CDR3 residues: CASSPLEGASQPQHF. DNA of the CDR3: TGTGCCAGCTCACCACTGGAGGGGGCATCTCAGCCCCAGCATTTT.

The chain is built from TRBV4-2 and TRBJ2-5; 7 bases align to TRBD1. V lost 3 bases and J lost 5; bases outside the gene matches: 9. The CDR3 is made up of 15 amino acids. From germline, CDR1 is LGHNA and CDR2 YNFKEQ. CDR3 amino acids: CASSQRQGEGETQYF. Written as DNA, the CDR3 is TGTGCCAGCAGCCAGCGACAGGGTGAGGGGGAGACCCAGTACTTC.

This sequence joins TRBV5-1 and TRBJ1-2; 8 bases are shared with TRBD1. CDR1 is SGHRS and CDR2 is YFSETQ in the germline V gene. The CDR3 consists of 14 residues. V dropped 4 bases and J dropped 4; count of bases not matched to a gene: 6. The CDR3 DNA is TGCGCCAGCAGCGACGGACAGGGACCCTATGGCTACACCTTC. It translates to CASSDGQGPYGYTF.

The chain carries TRBV19 and TRBJ1-6, with 9 bases aligning to TRBD1. The germline V gene encodes CDR1 LNHDA and CDR2 SQIVND (reference sequence). Unmatched junction bases numbered 7, after V lost 6 bases and J lost 10 bases. The CDR3 runs 14 residues. The CDR3 bases are TGTGCCAGTAGCGACAGGGGGGAGGACTCACCCCTCCACTTT. Translating gives CASSDRGEDSPLHF.

This clone was recorded once. The chain uses TRBV7-9 and TRBJ2-1; the D is unclear. The V end lost 2 bases, the J end lost 0 bases, and 8 bases lay between the germline ends. This CDR3 is 15 amino acids long. Germline V gives CDR1 SEHNR, CDR2 FQNEAQ (reference sequence). The CDR3 coding sequence is TGTGCCAGCAGCTTAAGACAAATCTCCTACAATGAGCAGTTCTTC. This encodes CASSLRQISYNEQFF.

The chain joins TRBV6-5 to TRBJ2-7; 8 bases fit TRBD1. V lost 0 bases to trimming and J lost 6 bases; unmatched junction nucleotides: 7. CDR1 MNHEY and CDR2 SVGAGI come from the germline V gene. This CDR3 has 15 residues. CDR3 DNA sequence: TGTGCCAGCAGTTACTCGACAGGGGCGAGGGGCGAGCAGTACTTC. Translation: CASSYSTGARGEQYF.